This T cell receptor beta chain is drawn from a study of CD8+CD57+ T cells in acquired aplastic anemia. Background on the study: Sorted CD4+ and CD8+ cells yielded DNA averaging approximately 3 ug.

With V trimmed by 3 bases and J by 0 bases, 5 bases remained unmatched. The CDR3 is 15 amino acids. CDR1 is DFQATT and CDR2 is SNEGSKA in the germline V gene (reference sequence). Profiles of TCR beta VDJ and CDR3 were generated from a genomic DNA template. TCRdb independently ran MiXCR on the reads; one entry per CDR3 protein. The sample yields about 190,000 distinct CDR3 sequences, roughly 56% seen once. Sequencing was carried out using sorted CD4+, CD8+, or CD8+CD57+ T cells (not recorded which) from PBMCs. This TCR came from a human donor in good health, serving as a control. The gene calls are TRBV20-1 and TRBJ2-7; the match to TRBD2 covers 10 bases. The CDR3 coding sequence is TGCAGTGCTAGGAACCTAGCGGGGGACTCCTACGAGCAGTACTTC. Protein sequence: CSARNLAGDSYEQYF.